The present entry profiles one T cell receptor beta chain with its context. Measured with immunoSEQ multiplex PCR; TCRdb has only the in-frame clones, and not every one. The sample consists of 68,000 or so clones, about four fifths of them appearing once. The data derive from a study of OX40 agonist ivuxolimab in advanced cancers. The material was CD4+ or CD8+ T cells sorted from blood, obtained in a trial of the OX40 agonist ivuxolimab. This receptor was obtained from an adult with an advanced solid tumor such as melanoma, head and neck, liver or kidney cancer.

CDR3 loop: CASSSGLAGGITDTQYF. The DNA for the CDR3 is TGTGCCAGCAGCTCGGGACTAGCGGGAGGGATCACAGATACGCAGTATTTT. V usage is TRBV11-3 and J usage is TRBJ2-3, with 16 positions matching TRBD2. The germline V gene has CDR1 SGHNT and CDR2 YENEEA. This CDR3 spans 17 amino acids. V was clipped by 4 bases and J by 2 bases; unmatched bases: 3.